Presented here are 26 T cell receptor beta chains from one specimen sequenced in a study of T-cell reconstitution after alpha-beta-depleted transplantation in children. Unique molecular identifiers were built into the TCRbeta library. TCRdb re-derived calls from the PCR reads in MiXCR, one entry per CDR3 protein. The sample gives some 600,000 distinct CDR3 sequences, 16% of which show up once; approximately 1.1% is in the top ten. Sequences were derived from PBMCs from the stem cell graft donor, sampled from the stem cell graft. These receptor sequences come from a human donor who donated a stem cell graft to a child with acute myeloid leukemia.

This clonotype has at least ten counts. The chain carries TRBV20-1 and TRBJ2-3; the match to TRBD1 covers 8 bases. CDR1 DFQATT and CDR2 SNEGSKA come from the germline V gene (reference sequence). The trim removed 5 bases at V and 9 bases at J, leaving 16 bases unmatched. This CDR3 region has 15 residues. CDR3 nucleotides: TGCAGTGCTCTACCCGGGACAGGCCCCCGATACACGCAGTATTTT. Its protein is CSALPGTGPRYTQYF.

CDR3 loop: CASRNSGGPYNEQFF. CDR3 nucleotides: TGTGCCAGCAGGAATAGCGGGGGACCTTACAATGAGCAGTTCTTC. V and J are TRBV6-1 and TRBJ2-1, with TRBD2 matching 9 bases. With 6 bases clipped from V and 4 bases from J, the junction kept 7 bases outside the gene matches. This CDR3 comprises 15 residues. Per germline, CDR1 MNHNS and CDR2 SASEGT.

The chain employs TRBV5-1 and TRBJ1-1, with TRBD1 identical over 7 bases. Germline loops: CDR1 SGHRS, CDR2 YFSETQ. This CDR3 comprises 13 residues. With V trimmed by 6 bases and J by 6 bases, 8 bases remained unmatched. The CDR3, as DNA: TGCGCCAGCAAAACAGGGGCGGGCGCTGAAGCTTTCTTT. It codes for CASKTGAGAEAFF.

This clonotype was recorded many times. The CDR3 sequence: CSARDRERGVNTGELFF. Here the CDR3 DNA reads TGCAGTGCTAGAGATCGAGAGCGGGGGGTGAACACCGGGGAGCTGTTTTTT. The rearrangement joins TRBV20-1 to TRBJ2-2; TRBD2 aligns across 9 bases. The germline CDR1 and CDR2 sequences are DFQATT and SNEGSKA (reference sequence). Germline trimming cut 0 bases from V and 1 base from J; bases unmatched to any gene: 6. The CDR3 covers 17 residues.

The CDR3 DNA reads TGTGCCAGCAGCCCCCCGGGACAGGTGTTCAATCAGCCCCAGCATTTT. Amino acids: CASSPPGQVFNQPQHF. This rearrangement joins TRBV7-1 to TRBJ1-5; 8 bases are a match to TRBD1. TRBV7-1 is assigned to the ORF class and has an uncertain function. This CDR3 comprises 16 residues. The junction had 9 bases not matched to a gene; V was cut back by 5 bases and J by 3 bases.

J is TRBJ2-1 and V is TRBV6-5; 8 nucleotides agree with TRBD2. V gave up 6 bases and J gave up 5 bases; unmatched junction bases: 12. CDR1 is MNHEY and CDR2 is SVGAGI in the germline V gene. The CDR3 has 16 amino acids. In nucleotides, the CDR3 is TGTGCCAGCAGCCTCTTTTCGGGGGGGGAGAACAATGAGCAGTTCTTC. It encodes CASSLFSGGENNEQFF.

The V gene is TRBV20-1, the J gene TRBJ2-1; TRBD2 aligns across 9 bases. V shed 4 bases and J 4 bases; nucleotides not matched to a gene: 2. Per the germline V gene, CDR1 is DFQATT and CDR2 is SNEGSKA (reference sequence). CDR3 length: 13 amino acids. The CDR3 DNA follows: TGCAGTGCTATGGCGGGGGGGTACAATGAGCAGTTCTTC. Protein: CSAMAGGYNEQFF.

This sequence joins TRBV4-3 and TRBJ2-3; D not certain. Germline V lookup: CDR1 LGHNA, CDR2 YSLEER. The V end lost 2 bases, the J end lost 2 bases, and 5 bases lay between the germline ends. The CDR3 has 13 amino acids. The CDR3 is CASSQRATDTQYF. The CDR3 DNA follows: TGCGCCAGCAGCCAAAGAGCCACAGATACGCAGTATTTT.

The V gene is TRBV11-3, the J gene TRBJ2-1; 7 positions match TRBD1. From germline, CDR1 is SGHNT and CDR2 YENEEA. Trimming took 5 bases from V and 10 from J; bases not matched to a gene: 11. This CDR3 region has 14 residues. The CDR3 coding sequence is TGTGCCAGCAGCCCCCAAGGGGGCCGAGGGGAGCAGTTCTTC. Its protein is CASSPQGGRGEQFF.

The sample holds many counts of this clonotype. The V call is TRBV7-2, the J call TRBJ1-5; the match to TRBD1 covers 7 bases. CDR1 and CDR2 from the germline V gene are SGHTA and FQGNSA. The CDR3 is 15 residues long. V was pared by 1 base and J by 1 base, with 1 base of the junction left unmatched. CDR3: CASSLETGSNQPQHF. The CDR3 coding sequence is TGTGCCAGCAGCTTAGAGACAGGGAGCAATCAGCCCCAGCATTTT.

This clonotype was recorded many times. The J gene is TRBJ2-7, the V gene TRBV20-1, with 7 bases aligning to TRBD1. Trimming removed 3 bases from V and 0 bases from J; junction bases left unmatched: 8. In germline, CDR1 is DFQATT, CDR2 SNEGSKA (reference sequence). The CDR3 has 15 residues. The CDR3: CSARKGQRSSYEQYF. CDR3 nucleotide sequence: TGCAGTGCTAGGAAGGGACAGCGAAGCTCCTACGAGCAGTACTTC.

The rearrangement uses TRBV7-9 and TRBJ2-7; 7 nucleotides line up with TRBD1. The CDR3 consists of 15 residues. Germline V gene data show CDR1 as SEHNR and CDR2 as FQNEAQ (reference sequence). Germline trimming cut 4 bases from V and 2 bases from J; bases unmatched to any gene: 8. The CDR3 coding sequence is TGTGCCAGCAGCTCTGTAACAGGGGAAGCCTACGAGCAGTACTTC. Translation: CASSSVTGEAYEQYF.

This clonotype was seen repeatedly, ten times or more. This chain connects TRBV29-1 to TRBJ2-3; D not certain. The germline CDR1 and CDR2 sequences are SQVTM and ANQGSEA. V shed 6 bases and J shed 0 bases, with 13 bases lying between them. The CDR3 runs 14 residues. Written as DNA, the CDR3 is TGCAGCGTCGCCGACAAAACTAGCACAGATACGCAGTATTTT. This sequence encodes CSVADKTSTDTQYF.

V gene TRBV10-2 combines with J gene TRBJ1-3; TRBD1 matches 7 bases. The CDR3 spans 17 residues. J was trimmed by 0 bases and V by 1 base; bases with no gene match: 6. Per the germline V gene, CDR1 is WSHSY and CDR2 is SAAADI. The CDR3 DNA follows: TGCGCCAGCAGTGAGTTCGGGACAGCGAGCTCTGGAAACACCATATATTTT. The encoded protein is CASSEFGTASSGNTIYF.

The chain recombines TRBV12-3 or TRBV12-4 with TRBJ1-1; a weak D match, TRBD1 (5 bases). There are 13 residues in the CDR3. V lost 8 bases to trimming and J lost 2 bases, with 12 bases between them. As DNA, the CDR3 is TGTGCCAGCTCCTGGGGCCTTAACACTGAAGCTTTCTTT. It is translated as CASSWGLNTEAFF.

This clonotype occurred many times. This chain connects TRBV29-1 to TRBJ2-3, with 9 bases fitting TRBD2. V gave up 4 bases and J gave up 5 bases; unmatched junction bases: 7. The V gene's germline CDR1 is SQVTM and CDR2 ANQGSEA. The CDR3 has 14 amino acids. CDR3 amino acids: CSVGGTSRGDTQYF. CDR3 DNA: TGCAGCGTTGGGGGGACTAGCAGGGGAGATACGCAGTATTTT.

This clonotype came up a few times. The chain couples TRBV7-2 to TRBJ1-6; possible D gene TRBD1, 5 bases. Germline loops: CDR1 SGHTA, CDR2 FQGNSA. This CDR3 comprises 15 residues. Trimming cost V 3 bases and J 3 bases, with 9 bases left between them. The DNA for the CDR3 is TGTGCCAGCAGCTTCACGGACAACTATAATTCACCCCTCCACTTT. Residues: CASSFTDNYNSPLHF. The full variable domain, in which reference TRBV7-2 and TRBJ1-6 provide the parts outside the CDR3, is GAGVSQSPSNKVTEKGKDVELRCDPISGHTALYWYRQSLGQGLEFLIYFQGNSAPDKSGLPSDRFSAERTGGSVSTLTIQRTQQEDSAVYLCASSFTDNYNSPLHFGNGTRLTVT.

At least ten counts were recorded for this clonotype. This chain links TRBV7-2 with TRBJ1-1, with D maybe TRBD1 (6 bases). The V and J ends lost 0 bases and 5 bases respectively, with 7 bases between them. The CDR3 runs to 13 residues. Germline-derived CDR1 and CDR2 are SGHTA and FQGNSA. The CDR3 reads CASSLAQGTEAFF. The CDR3 bases are TGTGCCAGCAGCTTAGCCCAGGGGACTGAAGCTTTCTTT.

Ten or more counts support this clonotype. This chain connects TRBV4-3 to TRBJ1-5; perhaps TRBD1 as D (5 bases). Germline V gene lookup returns CDR1 LGHNA and CDR2 YSLEER. CDR3 length: 17 residues. V lost 3 bases and J 1 base, leaving 16 bases between the germline ends. CDR3 amino acids: CASSQDALGRSNQPQHF. The CDR3 DNA sequence: TGCGCCAGCAGCCAGGATGCCTTGGGACGGAGCAATCAGCCCCAGCATTTT.

This clonotype was observed at least ten times. CDR3 sequence reads: CSVEGRGGYGNTIYF. The CDR3 DNA is TGCAGCGTTGAAGGAAGGGGCGGGTATGGAAACACCATATATTTT. The V and J genes are TRBV29-1 and TRBJ1-3; a possible D gene is TRBD1 (5 bases). The CDR3 runs to 15 residues. CDR1 and CDR2 (germline): SQVTM, ANQGSEA. The germline V and J ends were trimmed by 1 base and 3 bases, with 13 bases remaining between them.

This clonotype was detected a few times. The gene calls are TRBV12-3 or TRBV12-4 and TRBJ2-5; D is ambiguous. Trimming took 6 bases from V and 2 from J, leaving 16 bases between them. The CDR3 is made up of 15 amino acids. The CDR3 loop is CASSPTSAFQETQYF. CDR3 bases: TGTGCCAGCAGCCCGACTTCCGCTTTTCAAGAGACCCAGTACTTC.

This clonotype has ten or more counts. J is TRBJ2-2 and V is TRBV29-1, with a weak D call TRBD1 (6 bases). The CDR3 sequence is 14 residues long. Germline V gene sequence: CDR1 SQVTM, CDR2 ANQGSEA. Trimming pared 4 bases from V and 0 bases from J, leaving 9 bases between. For the CDR3, the DNA is TGCAGCGTTGGGCAGGGGTCGAACACCGGGGAGCTGTTTTTT. This gives the protein CSVGQGSNTGELFF.

This clonotype occurred once. J is TRBJ2-7 and V is TRBV10-2; D is possibly TRBD1 (6 bases). V was trimmed by 8 bases and J by 3 bases, leaving 20 bases between them. From germline, CDR1 is WSHSY and CDR2 SAAADI. The CDR3 covers 15 residues. CDR3 DNA: TGCGCCAGCCGGGTAGGGCAGGGGCGGATCTACGAGCAGTACGTC. This gives the protein CASRVGQGRIYEQYV.

The chain uses TRBV20-1 and TRBJ2-7; a possible D gene is TRBD1 (6 bases). The CDR3 totals 12 residues. The germline V gene encodes CDR1 DFQATT and CDR2 SNEGSKA (reference sequence). The V end lost 3 bases, the J end lost 4 bases, and 10 bases lay between the germline ends. In nucleotides, the CDR3 is TGCAGTGCTAGTGATACAGGGTACGAGCAGTACGTC. Translated: CSASDTGYEQYV.

The table lists this clonotype with a few counts. The rearrangement links TRBV6-4 to TRBJ2-2, with D tentatively TRBD1 or TRBD2 (5 bases each). This CDR3 comprises 15 residues. Germline values: CDR1 MRHNA, CDR2 SNTAGT. V was clipped by 7 bases and J by 6 bases, with 18 bases between them. The CDR3 sequence is CASTSRRRDPGELFF. CDR3 nucleotide sequence: TGTGCCAGCACTTCAAGAAGAAGGGACCCCGGGGAGCTGTTTTTT.

This clonotype was counted at least ten times. This chain joins TRBV20-1 and TRBJ2-5; 12 nucleotides align to TRBD2. This CDR3 region has 14 residues. From germline, CDR1 is DFQATT and CDR2 SNEGSKA (reference sequence). V dropped 2 bases and J dropped 5; count of bases not matched to a gene: 3. In DNA, the CDR3 is TGCAGTGCTAGATGGCTAGCGGGGGGGGAGACCCAGTACTTC. Its translation: CSARWLAGGETQYF.